The clone carrying this TCR beta chain was seen many times. Its antigen is not identified. The CDR3 extends over 15 amino acids. Germline lookup yields CDR1 LGHDT and CDR2 YNNKEL (reference sequence). The V and J ends lost 1 base and 2 bases respectively, with 9 bases between them. Using RNA template, CDR3s of TCR alpha and beta were amplified with iRepertoire arm-PCR. One-step reverse transcription and amplification started from approximately 100-400 ng of tissue mRNA or PBMC total RNA. TCRdb re-derived calls from the multiplex PCR reads in MiXCR, one entry per CDR3 protein. Here the sample spans about 89,000 distinct CDR3 sequences, about 25% being singletons. These data are taken from a study of glioma-infiltrating T cells. Study results and limitations: Gliomas, especially low-grade, showed above-expected tissue-blood divergence; non-neoplastic patients showed below. Tissue and blood shared very few CDR3 sequences.

The chain couples TRBV3-1 to TRBJ1-3; D is possibly TRBD1 (5 bases). The source is a human donor with low-grade glioma or glioblastoma, undergoing nonglioma brain surgery, or in good health (not recorded which). Specimen: glioma tissue, nonneoplastic brain tissue, or PBMCs (not recorded which). Here the CDR3 reads CASSQALTAGNTIYF. CDR3 sequence (DNA): TGTGCCAGCAGCCAAGCGCTGACAGCTGGAAACACCATATATTTT.